The 18 T cell receptor beta chains given below trace back to one sample, sequenced in a study of siplizumab effects on memory and regulatory T cells. Clones were sequenced by immunoSEQ multiplex PCR, and TCRdb holds only the in-frame ones, with some missing. Of about 100,000 clones in the sample, about 91% are singletons; the top ten hold about 2.4%. The sample taken for sequencing was CD4+ T cells sorted from blood. The receptors here all came from a human donor in good health. Some clones in this sample may be carry-over from other donors' samples.

The chain recombines TRBV5-4 with TRBJ2-1; 11 bases are a match to TRBD2. The CDR3 sequence is 17 residues long. Germline V gene sequence: CDR1 SGHNT, CDR2 YYREEE (reference sequence). V dropped 0 bases and J dropped 4; count of bases not matched to a gene: 6. The chain's CDR3 is CASSLAGGTSGYNEQFF. CDR3 bases: TGTGCCAGCAGCTTGGCGGGTGGGACTAGCGGATACAATGAGCAGTTCTTC.

This clone was counted a single time. The chain combines TRBV14 with TRBJ1-1; possible D gene TRBD1, 5 bases. Germline CDR1 is SGHDN and CDR2 is FVKESK. The V end lost 0 bases, the J end lost 5 bases, and 13 bases lay between the germline ends. The CDR3 is 15 amino acids. The CDR3 reads CASSQDIRVFTEAFF. The CDR3 region has the DNA TGTGCCAGCAGCCAAGATATCAGGGTGTTTACTGAAGCTTTCTTT.

This clone occurred once. The V call is TRBV15, the J call TRBJ1-5; 8 nucleotides line up with TRBD1. The ends lost 8 bases at V and 4 bases at J; junction bases unmatched: 10. Germline values: CDR1 LNHNV, CDR2 YYDKDF (reference sequence). The CDR3 has 15 residues. The CDR3 DNA reads TGTGCCACCGGCGAATTGGACAGGGAGAATCAGCCCCAGCATTTT. This translates into CATGELDRENQPQHF.

The J gene is TRBJ2-1, the V gene TRBV15; D call uncertain. This CDR3 has 15 amino acids. The V end lost 5 bases, the J end lost 8 bases, and 19 bases lay between the germline ends. Germline-derived CDR1 and CDR2 are LNHNV and YYDKDF (reference sequence). Here the CDR3 reads CATSVGQHPVDEQFF. In DNA, the CDR3 is TGTGCCACCAGCGTTGGGCAACACCCGGTCGATGAGCAGTTCTTC.

This rearrangement joins TRBV18 to TRBJ2-4, with unresolved D. The CDR3 sequence is 13 residues long. Per the germline V gene, CDR1 is KGHSH and CDR2 is LQKENI. Between the trimmed V and J ends, which lost 1 base and 3 bases, there was a span of 4 bases. The chain's CDR3 is CASSPQGKNIQYF. The CDR3 DNA reads TGTGCCAGCTCACCACAGGGCAAAAACATTCAGTACTTC.

The rearrangement links TRBV2 to TRBJ2-5; D remains ambiguous. The V gene lost 5 bases and the J gene lost 4 bases, with 14 bases spanning the gap. The CDR3 runs to 14 residues. Germline loops: CDR1 SNHLY, CDR2 FYNNEI. The CDR3 loop reads CASSRTRLGETQYF. The CDR3 DNA reads TGTGCCAGCAGTAGGACCCGCTTAGGAGAGACCCAGTACTTC.

The V gene is TRBV11-2, the J gene TRBJ2-1; D is undetermined. The CDR3 spans 11 residues. V was pared by 5 bases and J by 9 bases, with 8 bases between. Germline V gene lookup returns CDR1 SGHAT and CDR2 FQNNGV. The CDR3 DNA follows: TGTGCCAGCAGCGACGTGGTTGAGCAGTTCTTC. Its translation: CASSDVVEQFF.

This chain connects TRBV15 to TRBJ2-7, with D possibly TRBD1 on 5 matching bases. CDR1 and CDR2 (germline): LNHNV, YYDKDF (reference sequence). The CDR3 totals 12 residues. The germline V and J ends were trimmed by 3 bases and 6 bases, with 9 bases remaining between them. The CDR3 reads CATSRAGSEQYF. The CDR3 DNA follows: TGTGCCACCAGCAGGGCAGGGTCCGAGCAGTACTTC.

The rearrangement uses TRBV5-4 and TRBJ2-3, with TRBD2 matching over 7 bases. The junction had 2 bases not matched to a gene; V was cut back by 3 bases and J by 4 bases. The CDR3 sequence is 13 residues long. Germline V gene sequence: CDR1 SGHNT, CDR2 YYREEE (reference sequence). CDR3 nucleotide sequence: TGTGCCAGCAGCTCACGGGAGGCAGATACGCAGTATTTT. Protein product: CASSSREADTQYF.

The chain has TRBV29-1 and TRBJ2-1; the D gene is possibly TRBD2 (7 bases). The germline V and J ends were trimmed by 5 bases and 5 bases, with 22 bases remaining between them. The CDR3 totals 16 residues. Germline V gene data show CDR1 as SQVTM and CDR2 as ANQGSEA. CDR3 in DNA: TGCAGCGTTCGGGCCCGGGGGGCACTGGGAGACAATGAGCAGTTCTTC. Amino acids: CSVRARGALGDNEQFF.

The gene calls are TRBV25-1 and TRBJ2-1; D not certain. CDR3 length equals 15 residues. Germline CDR1 is MGHDK and CDR2 is SYGVNS. Trimming took off 2 bases at V and 3 bases at J, with 11 bases between the two ends. CDR3 bases: TGTGCCAGCAGTGAAAGTTGGAATATCTACAATGAGCAGTTCTTC. Its translation is CASSESWNIYNEQFF.

This clone was seen just once. The J gene is TRBJ2-3, the V gene TRBV19, with TRBD2 identical over 7 bases. V lost 6 bases, J lost 6 bases, and 15 bases stayed unmatched. Germline assignment: CDR1 LNHDA and CDR2 SQIVND (reference sequence). The CDR3 is 16 amino acids. As DNA, the CDR3 is TGTGCCAGTAGCTCTGACGTGGCGGGAGTAGGGGATACGCAGTATTTT. It yields the protein CASSSDVAGVGDTQYF.

J is TRBJ1-5 and V is TRBV30; D is undetermined. Germline-derived CDR1 and CDR2 are GTSNPN and SVGIG (reference sequence). V was shortened by 2 bases and J by 0 bases, with 14 bases between the two germline ends. The CDR3 has 16 amino acids. The CDR3 loop is CAWSRKGSYSNQPQHF. The CDR3 DNA follows: TGTGCCTGGAGTAGGAAAGGATCATATAGCAATCAGCCCCAGCATTTT.

A note on this clone: This specimen includes other DNA sequences encoding the same CDR3. The chain recombines TRBV10-3 with TRBJ2-7; the match to TRBD1 covers 7 bases. The CDR3 spans 14 residues. The V gene's germline CDR1 is ENHRY and CDR2 SYGVKD. V gave up 2 bases and J gave up 3 bases; unmatched junction bases: 4. In DNA, the CDR3 is TGTGCCATCAGTGAGAGGGGGCAAAACTACGAGCAGTACTTC. Amino acids: CAISERGQNYEQYF.

The rearrangement uses TRBV10-3 and TRBJ2-3; unclear D gene. The CDR3 runs 13 residues. The V end was cut by 0 bases, the J end by 2 bases, with 3 bases between. Germline values: CDR1 ENHRY, CDR2 SYGVKD. The CDR3 coding sequence is TGTGCCATCAGTGAGTCTCCCACAGATACGCAGTATTTT. It is translated as CAISESPTDTQYF.

This clone was picked up one time. The V call is TRBV11-1, the J call TRBJ2-3, with TRBD1 matching 8 bases. Germline V gene data show CDR1 as SGHAT and CDR2 as FQDESV (reference sequence). CDR3 length: 15 residues. V was pared by 5 bases and J by 4 bases, with 8 bases of the junction left unmatched. DNA of the CDR3: TGTGCCAGCAGCAGCGACAGGGGAAGGGCAGATACGCAGTATTTT. Amino acid sequence: CASSSDRGRADTQYF.

This rearrangement joins TRBV7-2 to TRBJ2-7; 12 bases map to TRBD2. V gave up 4 bases and J gave up 4 bases; unmatched junction bases: 2. The CDR3 covers 14 residues. Per germline, CDR1 SGHTA and CDR2 FQGNSA. This CDR3 reads CASSSGLAGYEQYF. The CDR3 region has the DNA TGTGCCAGCAGCTCCGGACTAGCGGGGTACGAGCAGTACTTC.

J is TRBJ2-7 and V is TRBV6-5; 11 nucleotides align to TRBD1. With V trimmed by 10 bases and J by 7 bases, 9 bases remained unmatched. Germline lookup yields CDR1 MNHEY and CDR2 SVGAGI. CDR3 size: 13 residues. The DNA of the CDR3 is TGTGCCAACCCCGGACAGGGGGCATTAGAGCAGTACTTC. Residues: CANPGQGALEQYF.